This entry features one TCR beta chain sequence. The CDR3 runs 11 residues. V dropped 6 bases and J dropped 10 bases, with 9 bases sitting between them. CDR1 MNHEY and CDR2 SVGAGI come from the germline V gene. The repertoire was sequenced with immunoSEQ multiplex PCR; TCRdb's copy has only in-frame clones and lacks some. This table has 70,000 to 85,000 clones, 80% to 95% appearing once. The data belong to a study of technical replicates of blood from several donors. The sample consisted of T cells isolated from PBMCs. The chain employs TRBV6-5 and TRBJ1-4; D is possibly TRBD1 (5 bases). The receptor was derived from a human donor in good health. The chain's CDR3 is CASRLGPKLFF. The CDR3 coding sequence is TGTGCCAGCAGATTGGGGCCAAAACTGTTTTTT.